Listed here are 23 T cell receptor beta chains from one sample, sequenced in a study of cytomegalovirus exposure and HLA in healthy donors. The PCR had 60 Vbeta and 13 Jbeta primers. Clones were sequenced by immunoSEQ multiplex PCR, and TCRdb holds only the in-frame ones, with some missing. The table includes 90,000 to 150,000 clones, roughly 70% detected once. Input material: PBMCs. These receptors all come from a woman aged 40 to 50 in good health and CMV-seropositive.

The chain combines TRBV10-3 with TRBJ2-7; the match to TRBD1 covers 10 bases. The CDR3 loop spans 14 amino acids. Losses at the gene ends were 7 bases for V and 2 bases for J; bases not matched to a gene: 5. Looked up from germline, CDR1 is ENHRY and CDR2 is SYGVKD. For the CDR3, the DNA is TGTGCCATCAAGACAGGGGGCCCGACCTACGAGCAGTACTTC. Translated: CAIKTGGPTYEQYF.

The rearrangement uses TRBV5-4 and TRBJ2-5; 10 nucleotides agree with TRBD2. Looked up from germline, CDR1 is SGHNT and CDR2 is YYREEE (reference sequence). The CDR3 has 14 amino acids. The V gene end was trimmed by 2 bases and the J gene end by 4 bases; junction bases not matched to a gene: 2. CDR3 nucleotides: TGTGCCAGCAGCTTCGGGACTAGCGCAGAGACCCAGTACTTC. This translates into CASSFGTSAETQYF.

The chain is built from TRBV5-6 and TRBJ2-6; weak D call: TRBD1 (6 bases). The CDR3 is 15 amino acids. The V end lost 6 bases, the J end lost 3 bases, and 13 bases lay between the germline ends. Germline V gives CDR1 SGHDT, CDR2 YYEEEE. The CDR3 loop is CASTGHLIGANVLTF. The CDR3 DNA reads as TGTGCCAGCACGGGACACTTGATTGGGGCCAACGTCCTGACTTTC.

The V gene is TRBV11-1, the J gene TRBJ1-6; D gene uncertain. The CDR3 contains 13 residues. The V end lost 5 bases, the J end lost 7 bases, and 9 bases lay between the germline ends. Germline values: CDR1 SGHAT, CDR2 FQDESV (reference sequence). This CDR3 reads CASSDFQNSPLHF. CDR3 in DNA: TGTGCCAGCAGCGACTTTCAGAATTCACCCCTCCACTTT.

The rearrangement links TRBV4-2 to TRBJ2-1; 12 nucleotides line up with TRBD1. Germline V gene data show CDR1 as LGHNA and CDR2 as YNFKEQ. Trimming cost V 1 base and J 7 bases; bases outside gene matches: 5. This CDR3 contains 16 residues. This CDR3 reads CASSQVMGQGANEQFF. The CDR3, as DNA: TGTGCCAGCAGCCAAGTCATGGGACAGGGGGCGAATGAGCAGTTCTTC.

V gene TRBV4-2 combines with J gene TRBJ1-3; TRBD1 is a possible D gene (6 bases). This CDR3 spans 15 amino acids. Between the trimmed V and J ends, which lost 2 bases and 4 bases, there was a span of 12 bases. CDR1 LGHNA and CDR2 YNFKEQ come from the germline V gene. Here the CDR3 DNA reads TGTGCCAGCAGCCAAACCAAGGGGGACGGAAACACCATATATTTT. The encoded protein is CASSQTKGDGNTIYF.

The chain recombines TRBV5-4 with TRBJ2-3; 8 bases match TRBD2. From germline, CDR1 is SGHNT and CDR2 YYREEE (reference sequence). Trimming at V came to 4 bases and at J to 2 bases, leaving 9 bases not matched to a gene. CDR3 length: 16 residues. The chain's CDR3 is CASSPGTRRFTDTQYF. CDR3 bases: TGTGCCAGCAGCCCCGGGACTAGGAGGTTCACAGATACGCAGTATTTT.

This clone was found a few times. The chain links TRBV30 to TRBJ1-6; D gene ambiguous. With 8 bases removed from V and 9 bases from J, the gap between germline ends came to 14 bases. The CDR3 sequence is 12 residues long. Germline CDR1 reads GTSNPN; CDR2 reads SVGIG (reference sequence). CDR3 amino acids: CAIGETPSPLHF. The CDR3 DNA follows: TGTGCCATAGGAGAAACTCCTTCACCCCTCCACTTT.

In nucleotides, the CDR3 is TGTGCCAGCAGTTTATACAGGGGCACTGAAGCTTTCTTT. Residues: CASSLYRGTEAFF. The chain is built from TRBV28 and TRBJ1-1; 7 nucleotides match TRBD1. Looked up from germline, CDR1 is MDHEN and CDR2 is SYDVKM. Trimming cost V 1 base and J 4 bases; bases outside gene matches: 0. The CDR3 consists of 13 residues.

The chain has TRBV11-1 and TRBJ2-3, with 12 bases lining up with TRBD2. The V gene's germline CDR1 is SGHAT and CDR2 FQDESV (reference sequence). The V segment lost 5 bases and the J segment 3 bases; nucleotides outside the gene matches: 9. There are 17 residues in the CDR3. The CDR3 coding sequence is TGTGCCAGCAGCCCAAAGACTAGCGGGAGCCCTACAGATACGCAGTATTTT. It yields the protein CASSPKTSGSPTDTQYF.

There are a few counts of this clone. V gene TRBV18 combines with J gene TRBJ1-1; 7 bases match TRBD1. The germline V gene has CDR1 KGHSH and CDR2 LQKENI. CDR3 length equals 14 residues. The V gene end was trimmed by 6 bases and the J gene end by 1 base; junction bases not matched to a gene: 5. CDR3 residues: CASSRDSWNTEAFF. CDR3 in DNA: TGTGCCAGCTCCCGGGACAGCTGGAACACTGAAGCTTTCTTT.

The V and J genes are TRBV7-6 and TRBJ2-1, with 11 bases lining up with TRBD2. Per the germline V gene, CDR1 is SGHVS and CDR2 is FNYEAQ. Germline trimming cut 4 bases from V and 5 bases from J; bases unmatched to any gene: 4. This CDR3 comprises 15 residues. The CDR3 protein is CASSWAGLADNEQFF. CDR3 nucleotides: TGTGCCAGCAGCTGGGCGGGACTAGCGGACAATGAGCAGTTCTTC.

Notes on this clone: This CDR3 is also generated by other DNA sequences in the sample. The V and J genes are TRBV4-1 and TRBJ2-1; 7 bases map to TRBD1. Germline V gene data show CDR1 as MGHRA and CDR2 as YSYEKL. The CDR3 consists of 16 residues. With V trimmed by 4 bases and J by 5 bases, 11 bases remained unmatched. CDR3 sequence: CASSLEPGQRHNEQFF. For the CDR3, the DNA is TGCGCCAGCAGCCTAGAACCGGGACAGAGACACAATGAGCAGTTCTTC.

The V and J genes are TRBV2 and TRBJ1-1; D gene ambiguous. The CDR3 runs to 11 residues. V was cut by 7 bases and J by 4 bases, with 7 bases left in between. CDR1 SNHLY and CDR2 FYNNEI come from the germline V gene. DNA for the CDR3: TGTGCCAGCACCCCCAGCACTGAAGCTTTCTTT. This gives the protein CASTPSTEAFF.

This clone was counted once. This chain links TRBV14 with TRBJ1-2; D unclear. V lost 4 bases and J lost 8, with 11 bases in between. The germline CDR1 and CDR2 sequences are SGHDN and FVKESK. The CDR3 runs to 12 residues. The CDR3, as DNA: TGTGCCAGCAGCCGAGGACCGGGGGGCTACACCTTC. Protein product: CASSRGPGGYTF.

The V gene is TRBV25-1, the J gene TRBJ2-3; TRBD2 matches 9 bases. Germline CDR1 reads MGHDK; CDR2 reads SYGVNS. Trimming cost V 3 bases and J 5 bases; bases outside gene matches: 9. This CDR3 has 16 residues. CDR3 nucleotide sequence: TGTGCCAGCAGTGACCGGCGGGGGGGTTTTGGAGATACGCAGTATTTT. Protein: CASSDRRGGFGDTQYF. Supplemented by reference TRBV25-1 and TRBJ2-3, the full variable domain reads EADIYQTPRYLVIGTGKKITLECSQTMGHDKMYWYQQDPGMELHLIHYSYGVNSTEKGDLSSESTVSRIRTEHFPLTLESARPSHTSQYLCASSDRRGGFGDTQYFGPGTRLTVL.

The V gene is TRBV28, the J gene TRBJ2-5; the D gene is possibly TRBD2 (5 bases). CDR1 and CDR2 from the germline V gene are MDHEN and SYDVKM. This CDR3 contains 13 residues. V lost 5 bases and J 4 bases, leaving 11 bases between the germline ends. CDR3 loop: CASSLRVLETQYF. CDR3 nucleotides: TGTGCCAGCAGTCTGAGGGTTCTAGAGACCCAGTACTTC. Together with reference TRBV28 and TRBJ2-5, the CDR3 gives the full variable domain: DVKVTQSSRYLVKRTGEKVFLECVQDMDHENMFWYRQDPGLGLRLIYFSYDVKMKEKGDIPEGYSVSREKKERFSLILESASTNQTSMYLCASSLRVLETQYFGPGTRLLVL.

This clone was counted once. CDR3 sequence reads: CAWSVGTSSLRVQYF. CDR3 sequence (DNA): TGTGCCTGGAGTGTAGGTACTAGCTCCCTTAGGGTGCAGTACTTC. The chain is built from TRBV30 and TRBJ2-7; tentatively, D is TRBD2 (6 bases). The V and J ends lost 0 bases and 9 bases respectively, with 21 bases between them. The CDR3 extends over 15 amino acids. Germline V gives CDR1 GTSNPN, CDR2 SVGIG (reference sequence).

V gene TRBV5-6 combines with J gene TRBJ2-2; the match to TRBD1 covers 9 bases. The CDR3 covers 15 residues. J lost 6 bases, V lost 4 bases, and 7 bases had no gene match. In germline, CDR1 is SGHDT, CDR2 YYEEEE. DNA of the CDR3: TGTGCCAGCAGCCCACAGGGGGCGGGTGCCGGGGAGCTGTTTTTT. It codes for CASSPQGAGAGELFF.

V and J are TRBV5-6 and TRBJ2-7; D is possibly TRBD2 (6 bases). V lost 3 bases and J 9 bases, leaving 13 bases between the germline ends. The germline V gene has CDR1 SGHDT and CDR2 YYEEEE. The CDR3 loop spans 12 amino acids. In DNA, the CDR3 is TGTGCCAGCAGCTCCGGGGAGGTTGGGCAGTACTTC. Encoded protein: CASSSGEVGQYF.

The V call is TRBV5-4, the J call TRBJ2-4, with 7 bases lining up with TRBD2. The CDR3 sequence is 16 residues long. The germline V gene has CDR1 SGHNT and CDR2 YYREEE (reference sequence). J gave up 6 bases and V 0 bases, and 9 bases lay outside the gene matches. CDR3: CASSLGGRTVGNIQYF. CDR3 nucleotide sequence: TGTGCCAGCAGCTTGGGCGGGAGAACAGTGGGAAACATTCAGTACTTC. The full variable domain, its missing parts supplied by reference TRBV5-4 and TRBJ2-4, is ETGVTQSPTHLIKTRGQQVTLRCSSQSGHNTVSWYQQALGQGPQFIFQYYREEENGRGNFPPRFSGLQFPNYSSELNVNALELDDSALYLCASSLGGRTVGNIQYFGAGTRLSVL.

This clone was observed a few times. The V and J genes are TRBV6-6 and TRBJ1-1; a possible D gene is TRBD1 (5 bases). V shed 2 bases and J shed 5 bases, with 9 bases lying between them. The length of the CDR3 is 13 residues. Germline V gene sequence: CDR1 MNHNY, CDR2 SVGAGI (reference sequence). The CDR3 region has the DNA TGTGCCAGCAGTTACGGGACTGGAACTGAAGCTTTCTTT. It yields the protein CASSYGTGTEAFF.

The chain recombines TRBV15 with TRBJ1-3; 8 bases are shared with TRBD1. Germline CDR1 LNHNV, CDR2 YYDKDF (reference sequence). The CDR3 covers 17 residues. The ends lost 0 bases at V and 1 base at J; junction bases unmatched: 5. The CDR3 is CATSRDQGASSGNTIYF. DNA for the CDR3: TGTGCCACCAGCAGAGATCAGGGGGCGAGTTCTGGAAACACCATATATTTT.